Following are 19 T cell receptor beta chains from one sample sequenced in a study of neoadjuvant nivolumab and ipilimumab in lung cancer. TCRdb keeps only in-frame clones here, not all; method: immunoSEQ multiplex PCR. The sample carries over 25,000 clones, 65% to 85% recorded once. This sample comprised peripheral blood, obtained before neoadjuvant nivolumab, alone or with ipilimumab. Receptor source: an adult with non-small cell lung cancer.

This clone turned up a few times. This chain uses TRBV5-4 with TRBJ2-7; either TRBD1 or TRBD2 may fit D (6 bases each). This CDR3 is built from 14 residues. Germline CDR1 reads SGHNT; CDR2 reads YYREEE (reference sequence). The ends were cut back, 0 bases at V and 2 bases at J, with 9 bases in the middle. Written as DNA, the CDR3 is TGTGCCAGCAGCTTGGATGGGGGGCCCTACGAGCAGTACTTC. Its translation: CASSLDGGPYEQYF. The entire variable domain, with the rest obtained from reference TRBV5-4 and TRBJ2-7, is as follows: ETGVTQSPTHLIKTRGQQVTLRCSSQSGHNTVSWYQQALGQGPQFIFQYYREEENGRGNFPPRFSGLQFPNYSSELNVNALELDDSALYLCASSLDGGPYEQYFGPGTRLTVT.

A few counts support this clone. The chain has TRBV5-1 and TRBJ1-1, with D unclear. V dropped 0 bases and J dropped 8 bases, with 14 bases sitting between them. The CDR3 is made up of 14 amino acids. In germline, CDR1 is SGHRS, CDR2 YFSETQ. CDR3 sequence: CASSLEGLGKEAFF. CDR3 coding DNA: TGCGCCAGCAGCTTGGAAGGTTTAGGGAAAGAAGCTTTCTTT.

The chain carries TRBV19 and TRBJ1-1; D uncertain. V lost 3 bases to trimming and J lost 6 bases, with 14 bases between them. CDR1 and CDR2 (germline): LNHDA, SQIVND (reference sequence). This CDR3 is 14 amino acids long. CDR3 residues: CASSMGSLISEAFF. Written as DNA, the CDR3 is TGTGCCAGTAGTATGGGCAGTCTGATTTCTGAAGCTTTCTTT.

The genes are TRBV5-1 and TRBJ2-3; D call uncertain. Trimming left V 0 bases short and J 2 bases short, with 10 bases between. The CDR3 sequence is 15 residues long. Germline loops: CDR1 SGHRS, CDR2 YFSETQ. CDR3 nucleotide sequence: TGCGCCAGCAGCTTGGCCGCGCCAAACACAGATACGCAGTATTTT. It yields the protein CASSLAAPNTDTQYF.

The chain recombines TRBV4-1 with TRBJ1-5, with a weak D call TRBD1 (5 bases). V lost 0 bases and J lost 2, with 11 bases in between. The CDR3 length is 16 residues. Germline assignment: CDR1 MGHRA and CDR2 YSYEKL. The CDR3 DNA is TGCGCCAGCAGCCAAGAACAGAGGGGACGCAATCAGCCCCAGCATTTT. Translation gives CASSQEQRGRNQPQHF.

This chain uses TRBV9 with TRBJ2-6; 8 bases agree with TRBD1. CDR1 and CDR2 from the germline V gene are SGDLS and YYNGEE. Unmatched junction bases numbered 6, after V lost 5 bases and J lost 2 bases. CDR3 length equals 16 residues. The CDR3 DNA sequence: TGTGCCAGCAGTGCCCCAGGGGGCGCTGGGGCCAACGTCCTGACTTTC. Its translation: CASSAPGGAGANVLTF.

J is TRBJ2-3 and V is TRBV28, with 10 bases aligning to TRBD2. CDR1 MDHEN and CDR2 SYDVKM come from the germline V gene. The junction had 10 bases not matched to a gene; V was cut back by 3 bases and J by 7 bases. CDR3 length: 16 residues. The CDR3 region has the DNA TGTGCCAGCAGTTTCTTGGCTAGCGGGGGTAAAAATACGCAGTATTTT. This translates into CASSFLASGGKNTQYF.

The chain is built from TRBV7-2 and TRBJ1-4; TRBD1 might be the D (5 bases). Germline V gene data show CDR1 as SGHTA and CDR2 as FQGNSA. The V and J ends lost 6 bases and 4 bases respectively, with 12 bases between them. This CDR3 contains 14 residues. The CDR3 region is CASRPGPNNEKLFF. The DNA of the CDR3 is TGTGCCAGCAGGCCGGGGCCCAATAATGAAAAACTGTTTTTT.

The V gene is TRBV10-2, the J gene TRBJ2-2, with 10 bases identical to TRBD1. The germline CDR1 and CDR2 sequences are WSHSY and SAAADI. Trimming took 4 bases from V and 7 from J; bases not matched to a gene: 3. The CDR3 is 14 residues long. CDR3 residues: CASSGTGGIGELFF. CDR3 DNA: TGCGCCAGCAGTGGGACAGGGGGTATCGGGGAGCTGTTTTTT.

The V call is TRBV6-1, the J call TRBJ2-1, with TRBD2 matching 11 bases. V gave up 1 base and J gave up 8 bases; unmatched junction bases: 13. Per germline, CDR1 MNHNS and CDR2 SASEGT. This CDR3 comprises 18 residues. CDR3 sequence (DNA): TGTGCCAGCAGTGAAGAGGAGAGTAGCGGGGGGGCCGGGGATGAGCAGTTCTTC. This encodes CASSEEESSGGAGDEQFF.

The chain links TRBV5-1 to TRBJ1-4; no clear D. Germline values: CDR1 SGHRS, CDR2 YFSETQ. The CDR3 extends over 15 amino acids. V was clipped by 1 base and J by 2 bases, with 9 bases between them. CDR3 coding DNA: TGCGCCAGCAGCTTGTTCAGTTCCACTAATGAAAAACTGTTTTTT. Translation: CASSLFSSTNEKLFF.

The chain recombines TRBV10-3 with TRBJ1-6, with D tentatively TRBD1 (5 bases). V gave up 10 bases and J gave up 2 bases, with 12 bases separating them. CDR1 and CDR2 (germline): ENHRY, SYGVKD. CDR3 size: 14 residues. CDR3 bases: TGTGCCACCGCACAGGAACCCTATAATTCACCCCTCCACTTT. As protein: CATAQEPYNSPLHF.

This clone showed up just a few times. The chain joins TRBV11-2 to TRBJ1-4, with TRBD1 identical over 11 bases. CDR3 size: 15 residues. Germline values: CDR1 SGHAT, CDR2 FQNNGV. Trimming removed 3 bases from V and 8 bases from J; junction bases left unmatched: 5. CDR3 sequence: CASSFGTGGLEKLFF. In DNA, the CDR3 is TGTGCCAGCAGCTTTGGGACAGGGGGGCTCGAAAAACTGTTTTTT.

This clone showed up just a few times. The rearrangement uses TRBV18 and TRBJ1-6; maybe TRBD1 (5 bases). V was cut by 1 base and J by 5 bases, with 12 bases left in between. The CDR3 spans 16 residues. Germline V gene lookup returns CDR1 KGHSH and CDR2 LQKENI. The CDR3 coding sequence is TGTGCCAGCTCACCACTTTCAGGAGGGGATAATTCACCCCTCCACTTT. Translated: CASSPLSGGDNSPLHF.

Only one count was recorded for this clone. This chain links TRBV5-5 with TRBJ2-2; 8 nucleotides align to TRBD2. The CDR3 is 15 amino acids. Trimming removed 4 bases from V and 4 bases from J; junction bases left unmatched: 6. CDR1 is SGHKS and CDR2 is YYEKEE in the germline V gene (reference sequence). The CDR3 bases are TGTGCCAGCAGCCGGGAGGGGAGTTTCACCGGGGAGCTGTTTTTT. Amino acid sequence: CASSREGSFTGELFF.

The rearrangement joins TRBV4-1 to TRBJ1-3, with TRBD1 as a possible D gene (6 bases). Germline V CDR1 and CDR2: MGHRA, YSYEKL. The length of the CDR3 is 16 residues. The V and J ends lost 4 bases and 1 base respectively, with 14 bases between them. Here the CDR3 reads CASSLDSGQSGNTIYF. DNA of the CDR3: TGCGCCAGCAGCCTCGACTCCGGACAGTCTGGAAACACCATATATTTT.

The chain joins TRBV9 to TRBJ1-5; D uncertain. With 5 bases removed from V and 5 bases from J, the gap between germline ends came to 11 bases. The CDR3 runs 13 residues. Germline-derived CDR1 and CDR2 are SGDLS and YYNGEE. The CDR3 here is CASSLHVDQPQHF. Here the CDR3 DNA reads TGTGCCAGCAGTCTCCACGTCGATCAGCCCCAGCATTTT.

The chain has TRBV7-8 and TRBJ2-7; TRBD2 might be the D (6 bases). Trimming stripped 6 bases from V and 5 bases from J, with 23 bases between. Germline V CDR1 and CDR2: SGHVS, FQNEAQ. The CDR3 runs 16 residues. DNA for the CDR3: TGTGCCAGCAGTCCGCGCTCCCTCGGCGGGGAACACGAGCAGTACTTC. Amino acids: CASSPRSLGGEHEQYF. Variable domain in full (rest from reference TRBV7-8 and TRBJ2-7): GAGVSQSPRYKVAKRGQDVALRCDPISGHVSLFWYQQALGQGPEFLTYFQNEAQLDKSGLPSDRFFAERPEGSVSTLKIQRTQQEDSAVYLCASSPRSLGGEHEQYFGPGTRLTVT.

This clone occurred once. V is TRBV4-1 and J is TRBJ2-2; 8 bases map to TRBD1. Losses at the gene ends were 1 base for V and 4 bases for J; bases not matched to a gene: 5. Germline loops: CDR1 MGHRA, CDR2 YSYEKL. The length of the CDR3 is 16 residues. The CDR3 sequence: CASSQVYRGSTGELFF. In DNA, the CDR3 is TGCGCCAGCAGCCAAGTCTACAGGGGGAGCACCGGGGAGCTGTTTTTT.